This paragraph reports one TCR beta chain. This sample is part of a study of T cell responses to AZD1222 COVID-19 vaccine. Whole-study context: Second doses at about 4 or about 12 weeks were pooled.

Only in-frame clones appear in the TCRdb table, and some are missing; sequencing was by immunoSEQ multiplex PCR. The repertoire includes 90,000 to 110,000 clones, about 88% of them detected once, and roughly 15% sits in the top ten. Germline loops: CDR1 KGHSH, CDR2 LQKENI. The CDR3 extends over 13 amino acids. Trimming took 6 bases from V and 9 from J, leaving 15 bases between them. Here the sequenced sample was peripheral blood, taken on day 0 of AZD1222 vaccination. The sequence derives from an adult in good health. This rearrangement joins TRBV18 to TRBJ2-1; possibly TRBD2 for D (5 bases). The CDR3, as DNA: TGTGCCAGCTCCCCCACTAGTTGGGGTGAGCAGTTCTTC. It is translated as CASSPTSWGEQFF. The full variable domain, rest sourced from reference TRBV18 and TRBJ2-1, is NAGVMQNPRHLVRRRGQEARLRCSPMKGHSHVYWYRQLPEEGLKFMVYLQKENIIDESGMPKERFSAEFPKEGPSILRIQQVVRGDSAAYFCASSPTSWGEQFFGPGTRLTVL.